The 18 T cell receptor beta chains below all came from one sample that was sequenced in a study of neurological immune-mediated disorders (dated by TCRdb to the late 2010s). Libraries were built with 5' RACE. The sequencer was an Illumina HiSeq 2500. In-frame beta chains were kept once TCRdb had trimmed the public reads at Q25 with fastp and called clones with MiXCR. Identical CDR3 proteins give one entry, which carries the most common genes and DNA. This sample comprises around 60,000 distinct CDR3 sequences, 3% to 4% of them detected only once. The ten largest clones add up to roughly 7% of the sample. Material for sequencing was PBMCs. Every receptor here comes from a woman in her fifties or sixties with multiple sclerosis.

This clonotype appeared many times. V is TRBV10-3 and J is TRBJ1-6; D not resolved. Germline V lookup: CDR1 ENHRY, CDR2 SYGVKD. The CDR3 contains 12 residues. The V end was cut by 6 bases, the J end by 7 bases, with 7 bases between. The CDR3: CAIRGTNSPLHF. The DNA of the CDR3 is TGTGCCATCAGAGGTACAAATTCACCCCTCCACTTT.

This clonotype was found many times. V is TRBV3-1 and J is TRBJ2-5; maybe TRBD1 (6 bases). Trimming cost V 2 bases and J 4 bases, with 11 bases left between them. The CDR3 spans 14 residues. Germline V gene lookup returns CDR1 LGHDT and CDR2 YNNKEL (reference sequence). CDR3 in amino acids: CASSQNRAPETQYF. In DNA, the CDR3 is TGTGCCAGCAGCCAAAACAGGGCCCCAGAGACCCAGTACTTC.

This clonotype was seen at least ten times. This rearrangement joins TRBV28 to TRBJ2-7; TRBD1 might be the D (5 bases). Germline CDR1 MDHEN, CDR2 SYDVKM. With 5 bases removed from V and 0 bases from J, the gap between germline ends came to 20 bases. The CDR3 has 17 residues. The CDR3 loop reads CASSPPTTGTGSYEQYF. The CDR3 DNA sequence: TGTGCCAGCAGTCCGCCTACTACAGGTACTGGCTCCTACGAGCAGTACTTC.

The sample holds many counts of this clonotype. The gene calls are TRBV29-1 and TRBJ2-1, with D unclear. This CDR3 is 11 amino acids long. V was clipped by 5 bases and J by 4 bases, with 6 bases between them. CDR1 is SQVTM and CDR2 is ANQGSEA in the germline V gene. This CDR3 is CSVSNYNEQFF. CDR3 DNA: TGCAGCGTTTCGAATTACAATGAGCAGTTCTTC.

In its sample, this clonotype was seen many times. The V and J genes are TRBV29-1 and TRBJ2-1, with TRBD2 as a possible D gene (5 bases). The CDR3 totals 14 residues. Trimming shortened V by 4 bases and J by 0 bases, and 10 bases separated the two germline ends. CDR1 is SQVTM and CDR2 is ANQGSEA in the germline V gene. CDR3 DNA sequence: TGCAGCGTTGGGACCGGGAACTCCTACAATGAGCAGTTCTTC. This sequence encodes CSVGTGNSYNEQFF.

This clonotype was seen repeatedly, ten times or more. The chain links TRBV19 to TRBJ2-1; D unclear. This CDR3 is built from 12 residues. V shed 6 bases and J shed 7 bases, with 10 bases lying between them. Per germline, CDR1 LNHDA and CDR2 SQIVND (reference sequence). The CDR3 region has the DNA TGTGCCAGTAGGGACGTAGGTAATGAGCAGTTCTTC. Its protein is CASRDVGNEQFF.

There are a few counts of this clonotype. The chain combines TRBV7-9 with TRBJ2-3; maybe TRBD1 (6 bases). Germline-derived CDR1 and CDR2 are SEHNR and FQNEAQ (reference sequence). The CDR3 length is 17 residues. With 5 bases removed from V and 0 bases from J, the gap between germline ends came to 18 bases. The CDR3, as DNA: TGTGCCAGCAGCGACGTCCTGACAGGCCTAAGCACAGATACGCAGTATTTT. Translated: CASSDVLTGLSTDTQYF.

This clonotype showed up many times. The gene calls are TRBV5-1 and TRBJ2-7; TRBD1 aligns across 7 bases. The V segment lost 4 bases and the J segment 0 bases; nucleotides outside the gene matches: 7. This CDR3 has 15 amino acids. Germline V gene sequence: CDR1 SGHRS, CDR2 YFSETQ. The CDR3 here is CASSQTGLRSYEQYF. Written as DNA, the CDR3 is TGCGCCAGCAGCCAGACAGGGCTCCGCTCCTACGAGCAGTACTTC.

In this sample, this clonotype turned up many times. The CDR3: CASSQDEALPYEQYF. The CDR3, as DNA: TGTGCCAGCAGCCAAGACGAAGCGTTACCCTACGAGCAGTACTTC. The J gene is TRBJ2-7, the V gene TRBV14, with unresolved D. Germline CDR1 is SGHDN and CDR2 is FVKESK. V lost 0 bases and J 2 bases, leaving 11 bases between the germline ends. This CDR3 spans 15 amino acids.

This clonotype was counted ten times or more. The chain joins TRBV4-2 to TRBJ1-1, with 10 bases identical to TRBD1. Germline V gene data show CDR1 as LGHNA and CDR2 as YNFKEQ. V lost 6 bases to trimming and J lost 5 bases; unmatched junction nucleotides: 9. There are 15 residues in the CDR3. In DNA form, the CDR3 reads TGTGCCAGCAGACTGGTGACAGGGGGCGATACTGAAGCTTTCTTT. Translated, it gives CASRLVTGGDTEAFF.

This clonotype has a count of ten or more. The J gene is TRBJ2-6, the V gene TRBV7-9, with D hard to call. The CDR3 is 14 amino acids. The V end was cut by 2 bases, the J end by 0 bases, with 2 bases between. Germline CDR1 is SEHNR and CDR2 is FQNEAQ (reference sequence). CDR3 loop: CASSLFSGANVLTF. Written as DNA, the CDR3 is TGTGCCAGCAGCTTATTCTCTGGGGCCAACGTCCTGACTTTC.

This clonotype was found many times. V is TRBV20-1 and J is TRBJ2-5; D is possibly TRBD1 (5 bases). The germline gives CDR1 DFQATT, CDR2 SNEGSKA (reference sequence). The CDR3 is 16 residues long. Trimming removed 0 bases from V and 2 bases from J, with 16 bases in between. The CDR3 protein is CSARDKARALQETQYF. The CDR3 DNA reads TGCAGTGCTAGAGATAAGGCCAGGGCCCTTCAAGAGACCCAGTACTTC.

This clonotype was seen more than once but under ten times. The gene calls are TRBV7-9 and TRBJ2-5; 10 bases map to TRBD2. This CDR3 contains 15 residues. Germline V lookup: CDR1 SEHNR, CDR2 FQNEAQ (reference sequence). V shed 1 base, J shed 3 bases, and the junction held 2 bases outside the gene matches. The chain's CDR3 is CASSLGLAGEETQYF. The DNA of the CDR3 is TGTGCCAGCAGCTTAGGCCTAGCGGGAGAAGAGACCCAGTACTTC.

In this sample, this clonotype turned up many times. The chain joins TRBV7-3 to TRBJ2-5; TRBD1 matches 7 bases. With V trimmed by 4 bases and J by 7 bases, 6 bases remained unmatched. The germline V gene has CDR1 SGHTA and CDR2 FQGTGA. CDR3 length: 13 residues. Here the CDR3 reads CASSSLPGGTQYF. The CDR3 coding sequence is TGTGCCAGCAGCTCTCTACCAGGGGGGACCCAGTACTTC.

At least ten counts were recorded for this clonotype. The chain combines TRBV20-1 with TRBJ2-2; D is ambiguous. The germline CDR1 and CDR2 sequences are DFQATT and SNEGSKA (reference sequence). The V end lost 0 bases, the J end lost 1 base, and 6 bases lay between the germline ends. The CDR3 has 14 residues. CDR3 loop: CSAREKGNTGELFF. The CDR3 bases are TGCAGTGCTAGAGAAAAGGGGAACACCGGGGAGCTGTTTTTT.

This clonotype was detected many times. The chain recombines TRBV5-6 with TRBJ2-5; D is undetermined. The germline gives CDR1 SGHDT, CDR2 YYEEEE. CDR3 length: 15 amino acids. V gave up 6 bases and J gave up 5 bases, with 20 bases separating them. The CDR3 DNA reads as TGTGCCAGCACCTCCCTCGGGCACAGTCAGGAGACCCAGTACTTC. Translating it yields CASTSLGHSQETQYF.

This clonotype was counted ten times or more. Here the CDR3 DNA reads TGCAGTGCTAGCCCTCGACCCAGAGGCTACACCTTC. Translating gives CSASPRPRGYTF. The chain is built from TRBV20-1 and TRBJ1-2; no definite D call. This CDR3 region has 12 residues. Looked up from germline, CDR1 is DFQATT and CDR2 is SNEGSKA (reference sequence). Trimming left V 3 bases short and J 8 bases short, with 13 bases between.

This clonotype has a count of ten or more. This chain's CDR3 is CASSVVTENTEAFF. CDR3 in DNA: TGTGCCAGCAGCGTAGTGACAGAGAACACTGAAGCTTTCTTT. V gene TRBV9 combines with J gene TRBJ1-1; possibly TRBD1 for D (5 bases). The CDR3 has 14 residues. The V gene lost 0 bases and the J gene lost 1 base, with 7 bases spanning the gap. Germline-derived CDR1 and CDR2 are SGDLS and YYNGEE.